This is a list of T cell receptor beta chains from one sample in a study of blood T cell repertoires in COVID-19. TCRdb's table, derived via immunoSEQ multiplex PCR, lists solely in-frame clones and lacks some. The table has 40,000 to 50,000 clones, over 85% seen once. The material sequenced was peripheral blood. The receptors derive from a man aged 70 or older with active COVID-19. The CDR3 runs from the conserved cysteine through the conserved F or W. The order of the fields is J gene, V gene, D gene, CDR3 protein. D genes are given only for firm matches.

j_call: TRBJ2-1
v_call: TRBV3-1/TRBV3-2
d_call: TRBD2
cdr3_aa: CASSQIRTSPPNEQFF

j_call: TRBJ2-7
v_call: TRBV9
d_call: TRBD2
cdr3_aa: CASSASGRSYEQYF

j_call: TRBJ1-2
v_call: TRBV7-8
d_call: NA
cdr3_aa: CASSFVQGPYGYTF

j_call: TRBJ1-4
v_call: TRBV3-1/TRBV3-2
d_call: NA
cdr3_aa: CASSQEVTAPGGGNEKLFF

j_call: TRBJ2-1
v_call: TRBV5-1
d_call: NA
cdr3_aa: CASSSGQSYNEQFF

j_call: TRBJ1-1
v_call: TRBV7-8
d_call: NA
cdr3_aa: CASSLDSIEAFF

j_call: TRBJ2-7
v_call: TRBV15
d_call: NA
cdr3_aa: CATSRGGRTYEQYF

j_call: TRBJ1-1
v_call: TRBV13
d_call: TRBD1
cdr3_aa: CASSFGQVNTEAFF

j_call: TRBJ2-5
v_call: TRBV18
d_call: NA
cdr3_aa: CASSPSIQLETQYF

j_call: TRBJ2-5
v_call: TRBV6-1
d_call: NA
cdr3_aa: CASSEIGETQYF

j_call: TRBJ2-4
v_call: TRBV27
d_call: NA
cdr3_aa: CASSRRPIGAKNIQYF

j_call: TRBJ1-2
v_call: TRBV19
d_call: TRBD1
cdr3_aa: CASSAPGQALYGYTF

j_call: TRBJ2-2
v_call: TRBV9
d_call: NA
cdr3_aa: CASSVRVRGNTGELFF

j_call: TRBJ2-5
v_call: TRBV24-1
d_call: TRBD1
cdr3_aa: CATSAKGAGAKTQYF

j_call: TRBJ1-4
v_call: TRBV9
d_call: TRBD1
cdr3_aa: CASSVGGGQGNEKLFF

j_call: TRBJ2-7
v_call: TRBV28
d_call: NA
cdr3_aa: CASSQIVTRTPEQYF

j_call: TRBJ1-6
v_call: TRBV9
d_call: NA
cdr3_aa: CASSVGSSYNSPLHF

j_call: TRBJ2-7
v_call: TRBV7-2
d_call: TRBD2
cdr3_aa: CASSPRGGSGGALEQYF

j_call: TRBJ1-1
v_call: TRBV13
d_call: NA
cdr3_aa: CASSRFTAGVDEAFF

j_call: TRBJ2-2
v_call: TRBV5-1
d_call: NA
cdr3_aa: CASSPMLNTGELFF

j_call: TRBJ2-7
v_call: TRBV27
d_call: NA
cdr3_aa: CASSVRGIAYEQYF

j_call: TRBJ2-1
v_call: TRBV12-3/TRBV12-4
d_call: NA
cdr3_aa: CASSPDSNNEQFF

j_call: TRBJ1-6
v_call: TRBV21-1
d_call: NA
cdr3_aa: CASSNAESSYNSPLHF

j_call: TRBJ2-1
v_call: TRBV18
d_call: NA
cdr3_aa: CASSHRVNEQFF

j_call: TRBJ2-2
v_call: TRBV4-1
d_call: NA
cdr3_aa: CASSQEARQQRNTGELFF

j_call: TRBJ2-5
v_call: TRBV19
d_call: TRBD2
cdr3_aa: CASSRTSGGAGETQYF

j_call: TRBJ2-1
v_call: TRBV4-2
d_call: TRBD1
cdr3_aa: CASSQAAGGYWQFF

j_call: TRBJ1-6
v_call: TRBV18
d_call: NA
cdr3_aa: CASSLQGPNSPLHF

j_call: TRBJ2-4
v_call: TRBV9
d_call: TRBD1
cdr3_aa: CASSPAPPGQGRDIQYF

j_call: TRBJ1-1
v_call: TRBV12-3/TRBV12-4
d_call: NA
cdr3_aa: CASSLREESFF

j_call: TRBJ2-7
v_call: TRBV25-1
d_call: NA
cdr3_aa: CASSTREEQYF

j_call: TRBJ2-1
v_call: TRBV9
d_call: TRBD2
cdr3_aa: CASSASLTSGTNEQFF

j_call: TRBJ2-5
v_call: TRBV5-4
d_call: NA
cdr3_aa: CASSGLGDRGGETQYF

j_call: TRBJ2-3
v_call: TRBV29-1
d_call: NA
cdr3_aa: CSVASRELSLDTQYF

j_call: TRBJ2-7
v_call: TRBV5-1
d_call: NA
cdr3_aa: CASSSGEQYF

j_call: TRBJ1-2
v_call: TRBV28
d_call: TRBD1
cdr3_aa: CASISPGAGGRIGGYTF

j_call: TRBJ1-5
v_call: TRBV7-6
d_call: NA
cdr3_aa: CASSLGDTGNQPQHF

j_call: TRBJ2-5
v_call: TRBV12-2
d_call: NA
cdr3_aa: CASRTHRAETQYF

j_call: TRBJ2-7
v_call: TRBV5-1
d_call: NA
cdr3_aa: CASLGQPGEQYF

j_call: TRBJ2-3
v_call: TRBV11-3
d_call: TRBD1
cdr3_aa: CASSPGTGGTDTQYF

j_call: TRBJ2-7
v_call: TRBV24-1
d_call: NA
cdr3_aa: CATSDSSSYEQYF

j_call: TRBJ1-1
v_call: TRBV4-3
d_call: NA
cdr3_aa: CASSQDGAFRTEAFF